This record looks at one T cell receptor beta chain sequence and its context. The target antigen is unknown. These data originate in a study of shared clonotypes between healthy human individuals. Turning to the study itself: CD8 memory received one plate per donor, CD8 naive two, CD4 memory three and CD4 naive three. Study results and limitations: On the whole, naive subsets had larger estimated richness than memory subsets had.

Researchers ran the assay at a deep level. Profiling relied on immunoSEQ multiplex PCR, and the TCRdb table lists in-frame clones only, not all of them. The table shows over 2,000,000 clones, with roughly 95% occurring only once. This CDR3 is 15 amino acids long. V dropped 5 bases and J dropped 4 bases, with 18 bases sitting between them. Germline assignment: CDR1 SEHNR and CDR2 FQNEAQ (reference sequence). The naive CD8 subset, CD45RO-negative cells positively selected for CCR7, excluded terminally differentiated effector memory CD45RA+ cells. Nashville, Tennessee was home to all donors, each a Caucasian adult.

The sample consisted of naive CD8+ T cells from PBMCs. This receptor was obtained from a man younger than 35 in good health. Some clones in this sample may be carry-over from other donors' samples. The V gene is TRBV7-9, the J gene TRBJ2-7; D perhaps matches TRBD2 (5 bases). The CDR3, as DNA: TGTGCCAGCAGCCGAGGTGGGGAGTCCAGATACGAGCAGTACTTC. Its protein is CASSRGGESRYEQYF. Full variable domain (remainder filled in from reference TRBV7-9 and TRBJ2-7): DTGVSQNPRHKITKRGQNVTFRCDPISEHNRLYWYRQTLGQGPEFLTYFQNEAQLEKSRLLSDRFSAERPKGSFSTLEIQRTEQGDSAMYLCASSRGGESRYEQYFGPGTRLTVT.